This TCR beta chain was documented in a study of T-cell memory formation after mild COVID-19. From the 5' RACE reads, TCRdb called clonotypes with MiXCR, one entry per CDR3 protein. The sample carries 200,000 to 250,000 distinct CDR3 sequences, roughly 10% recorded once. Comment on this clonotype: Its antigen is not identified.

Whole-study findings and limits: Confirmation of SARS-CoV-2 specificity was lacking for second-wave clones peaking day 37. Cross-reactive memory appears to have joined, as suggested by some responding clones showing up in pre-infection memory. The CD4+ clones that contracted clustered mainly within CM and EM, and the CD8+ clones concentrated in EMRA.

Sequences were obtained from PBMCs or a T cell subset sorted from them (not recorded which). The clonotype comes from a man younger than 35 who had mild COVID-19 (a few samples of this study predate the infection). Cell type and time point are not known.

CDR3 coding DNA: TGTGCCAGCAGTTACGAGCGGAACACTGAAGCTTTCTTT. Its translation is CASSYERNTEAFF. The chain employs TRBV6-1 and TRBJ1-1, with no clear D. Deletions cut 5 bases from V and 1 base from J, with 8 bases between. The germline V gene encodes CDR1 MNHNS and CDR2 SASEGT. The CDR3 length is 13 residues.